This T cell receptor beta chain derives from a study of metastatic and nonmetastatic thyroid tumors. Turning to the study itself: Repertoires from blood and tumor or nodule tissue of malignant and benign thyroid patients were compared.

Nobody among the patients had been given any treatment before thyroid surgery. Unmatched junction bases numbered 11, after V lost 6 bases and J lost 5 bases. In germline, CDR1 is SEHNR, CDR2 FQNEAQ (reference sequence). The CDR3 runs 15 residues. The table lists this clone with many counts. Per the original data handling: Construction of a distant-metastasis classifier for papillary thyroid cancer relied on CDR3 differences across clinicopathological groups. TCRdb re-called the PCR reads through MiXCR. The V and J calls reflect TCRdb's pipeline rather than the authors' work. Of about 69,000 clones in the sample, 14% are singletons; the top ten hold 5% to 8%.

This clonotype was sampled from a male donor with papillary thyroid cancer or a benign thyroid nodule (not recorded which). Some clones in this sample may be carry-over from other donors' samples. The chain couples TRBV7-9 to TRBJ2-3; the match to TRBD1 covers 7 bases. Sample: blood. CDR3 DNA sequence: TGTGCCAGCAGTTTTAGACAGGGTTTAGGAGATACGCAGTATTTT. Residues: CASSFRQGLGDTQYF.